This T cell receptor beta chain stems from a study of T cell responses to AZD1222 COVID-19 vaccine. Study-wide results and limits: Recipients of AZD1222 seropositive at baseline numbered only 6 or 7. Clonal diversity was possibly underestimated; the donors were predominantly white British and more often female. Repertoire collection took place solely once the T cell response had peaked.

With respect to this clone: Its specificity is unknown.

Germline CDR1 reads SNHLY; CDR2 reads FYNNEI. V was pared by 8 bases and J by 6 bases, with 7 bases between. The CDR3 runs 10 residues. This table comes from immunoSEQ multiplex PCR, and its TCRdb copy is limited to in-frame clones, with some not included. The sample lists roughly 120,000 clones, about 86% occurring once. The sequenced sample was peripheral blood, obtained 28 days after the second AZD1222 dose. The V gene is TRBV2, the J gene TRBJ1-2; D gene ambiguous. This clonotype was obtained from an adult who received the AZD1222 COVID-19 vaccine. The CDR3 coding sequence is TGTGCCAGCCCCCAAAATGGCTACACCTTC. Its protein is CASPQNGYTF.